The clone carrying this TCR beta chain has only a few counts. Its antigen is undetermined. Germline CDR1 MNHEY, CDR2 SVGAGI. This CDR3 is 13 amino acids long. The V gene lost 6 bases and the J gene lost 7 bases, with 13 bases spanning the gap. Thyroid ultrasound, orbital computed tomography, clinical symptoms, and serum thyroxine and TRAb underpinned diagnoses. The data originate from a study of T cells in Graves' hyperthyroidism and ophthalmopathy. Overall study findings and caveats: Most thyroid clonotypes expanded above 0.001 were also detected in blood.

RNA transcripts served as the template for amplifying TCR beta CDR3 regions. The primer set for the first-round RT-PCR of the TCR CDR3 was HTBI. TCRdb re-derived calls from the multiplex PCR reads in MiXCR, one entry per CDR3 protein. The sample includes 190,000 or so distinct CDR3 sequences, about 17% of them seen just once. The receptor was derived from a middle-aged man with Graves' hyperthyroidism. The genes are TRBV6-5 and TRBJ1-5, with TRBD1 as a possible D gene (6 bases). The sample was blood. The CDR3 bases are TGTGCCAGCAGCTACCTCAGGGGCCAGCCCCAGCATTTT. Translation gives CASSYLRGQPQHF.